This TCR beta chain was captured in a study of T cell responses to AZD1222 COVID-19 vaccine. Only in-frame clones appear in the TCRdb table, and some are missing; sequencing was by immunoSEQ multiplex PCR. The repertoire consists of nearly 95,000 clones, with around 90% occurring once and the leading ten covering about 8.4%. Germline V gives CDR1 MNHEY, CDR2 SVGAGI. This CDR3 spans 12 amino acids. V lost 6 bases, J lost 4 bases, and 9 bases lay in between. The chain couples TRBV6-5 to TRBJ1-2; TRBD1 might be the D (6 bases). Source: peripheral blood, taken on day 0 of AZD1222 vaccination. The clonotype was recovered from an adult in good health. The CDR3 region has the DNA TGTGCCAGCAGCTTGGACAGCTATGGCTACACCTTC. Protein: CASSLDSYGYTF.